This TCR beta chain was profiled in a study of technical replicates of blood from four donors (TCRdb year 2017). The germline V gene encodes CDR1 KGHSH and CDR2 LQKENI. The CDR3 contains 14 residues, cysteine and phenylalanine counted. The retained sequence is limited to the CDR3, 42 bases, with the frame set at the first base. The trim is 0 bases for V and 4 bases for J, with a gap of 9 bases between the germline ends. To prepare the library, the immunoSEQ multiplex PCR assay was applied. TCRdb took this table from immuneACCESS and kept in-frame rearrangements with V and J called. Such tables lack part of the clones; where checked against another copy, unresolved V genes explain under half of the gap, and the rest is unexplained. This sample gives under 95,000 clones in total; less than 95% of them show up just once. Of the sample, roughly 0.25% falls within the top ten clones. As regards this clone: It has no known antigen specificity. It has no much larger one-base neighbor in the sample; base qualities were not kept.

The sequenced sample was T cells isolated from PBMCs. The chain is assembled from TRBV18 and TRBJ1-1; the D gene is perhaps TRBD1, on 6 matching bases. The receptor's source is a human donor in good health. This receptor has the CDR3 CASSPPGQPTEAFF. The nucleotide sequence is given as TGTGCCAGCTCACCACCTGGACAGCCCACTGAAGCTTTCTTT.